This T cell receptor beta chain was identified during a study of T cell responses to AZD1222 COVID-19 vaccine. Sequenced by immunoSEQ multiplex PCR; TCRdb stores in-frame clones only, minus some. The profile shows 150,000 to 250,000 clones, roughly 92% of them singletons. Turning to this clone: Its antigen remains unidentified.

Findings and caveats of the study: White British donors predominated, females outnumbered males, and clonal diversity was possibly underestimated.

Germline-derived CDR1 and CDR2 are SQVTM and ANQGSEA. Trimming removed 7 bases from V and 0 bases from J, with 10 bases in between. This CDR3 has 13 residues. Source: peripheral blood, taken 28 days after the second AZD1222 dose. The receptor was derived from an adult who received the AZD1222 COVID-19 vaccine. This chain links TRBV29-1 with TRBJ1-3; possible D gene TRBD1, 5 bases. In nucleotides, the CDR3 is TGCAGCGCCGAGGGGAGCTCTGGAAACACCATATATTTT. It translates to CSAEGSSGNTIYF. The full variable domain, with the rest looked up from reference TRBV29-1 and TRBJ1-3, is SAVISQKPSRDICQRGTSLTIQCQVDSQVTMMFWYRQQPGQSLTLIATANQGSEATYESGFVIDKFPISRPNLTFSTLTVSNMSPEDSSIYLCSAEGSSGNTIYFGEGSWLTVV.